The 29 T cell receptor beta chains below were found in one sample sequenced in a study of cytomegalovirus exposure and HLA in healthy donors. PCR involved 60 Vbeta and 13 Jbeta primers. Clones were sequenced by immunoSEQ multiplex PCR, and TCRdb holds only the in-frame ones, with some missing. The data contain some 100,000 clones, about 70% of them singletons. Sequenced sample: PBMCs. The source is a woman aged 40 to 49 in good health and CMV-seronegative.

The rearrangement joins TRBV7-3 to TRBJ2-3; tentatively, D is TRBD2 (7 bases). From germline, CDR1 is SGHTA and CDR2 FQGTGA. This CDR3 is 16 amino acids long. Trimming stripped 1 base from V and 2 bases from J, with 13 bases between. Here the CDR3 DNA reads TGTGCCAGCAGCTTAATGGGGGGGGCGAACACAGATACGCAGTATTTT. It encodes CASSLMGGANTDTQYF.

As DNA, the CDR3 is TGTGCCAGCAGCCCGAAAGGGACTCACACCGGGGAGCTGTTTTTT. It codes for CASSPKGTHTGELFF. This chain uses TRBV5-4 with TRBJ2-2; D possibly corresponds to TRBD2 (6 bases). CDR1 and CDR2 (germline): SGHNT, YYREEE (reference sequence). V gave up 4 bases and J gave up 3 bases, with 13 bases separating them. The CDR3 spans 15 residues.

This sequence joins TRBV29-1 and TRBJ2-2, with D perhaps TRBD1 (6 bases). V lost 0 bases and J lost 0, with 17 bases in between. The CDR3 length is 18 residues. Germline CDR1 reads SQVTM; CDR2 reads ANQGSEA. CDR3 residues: CSVEDPSNEGANTGELFF. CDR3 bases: TGCAGCGTTGAAGATCCGAGTAATGAGGGGGCGAACACCGGGGAGCTGTTTTTT.

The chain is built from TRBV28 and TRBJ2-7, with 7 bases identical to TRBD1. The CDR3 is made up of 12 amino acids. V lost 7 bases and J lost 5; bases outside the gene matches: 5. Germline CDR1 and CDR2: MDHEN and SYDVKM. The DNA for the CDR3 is TGTGCCAGCACCGGGACAGCCCACGAGCAGTACTTC. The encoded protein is CASTGTAHEQYF.

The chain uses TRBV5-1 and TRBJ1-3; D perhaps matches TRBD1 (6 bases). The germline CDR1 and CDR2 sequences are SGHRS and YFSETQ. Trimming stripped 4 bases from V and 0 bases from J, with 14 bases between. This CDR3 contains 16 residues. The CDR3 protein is CASSPGGHFSGNTIYF. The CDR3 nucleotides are TGCGCCAGCAGCCCGGGGGGACATTTCTCTGGAAACACCATATATTTT. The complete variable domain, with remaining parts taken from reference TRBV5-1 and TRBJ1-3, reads KAGVTQTPRYLIKTRGQQVTLSCSPISGHRSVSWYQQTPGQGLQFLFEYFSETQRNKGNFPGRFSGRQFSNSRSEMNVSTLELGDSALYLCASSPGGHFSGNTIYFGEGSWLTVV.

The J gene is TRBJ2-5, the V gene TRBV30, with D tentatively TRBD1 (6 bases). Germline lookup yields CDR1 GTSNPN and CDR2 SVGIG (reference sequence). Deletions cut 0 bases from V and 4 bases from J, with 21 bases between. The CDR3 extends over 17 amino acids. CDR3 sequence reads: CAWSVRRTVGVRETQYF. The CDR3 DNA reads TGTGCCTGGAGTGTACGCAGGACAGTTGGTGTTAGAGAGACCCAGTACTTC.

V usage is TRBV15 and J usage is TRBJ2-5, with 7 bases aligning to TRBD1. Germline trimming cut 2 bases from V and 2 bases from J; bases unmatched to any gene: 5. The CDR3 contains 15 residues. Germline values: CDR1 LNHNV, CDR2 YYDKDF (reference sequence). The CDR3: CATSRPGTVQETQYF. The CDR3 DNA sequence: TGTGCCACCAGCAGACCAGGGACAGTACAAGAGACCCAGTACTTC.

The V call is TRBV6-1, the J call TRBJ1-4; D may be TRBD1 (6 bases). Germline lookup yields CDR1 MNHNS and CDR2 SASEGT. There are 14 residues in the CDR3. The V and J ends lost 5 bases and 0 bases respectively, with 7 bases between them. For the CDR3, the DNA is TGTGCCAGCAGTCGGACAGCAACTAATGAAAAACTGTTTTTT. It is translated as CASSRTATNEKLFF.

CDR3 loop: CASSDRYQETQYF. The CDR3 nucleotides are TGTGCCAGCAGTGACCGGTACCAAGAGACCCAGTACTTC. The J gene is TRBJ2-5, the V gene TRBV6-1; D unresolved. The CDR3 is made up of 13 amino acids. Trimming removed 3 bases from V and 0 bases from J, with 5 bases in between. CDR1 and CDR2 (germline): MNHNS, SASEGT.

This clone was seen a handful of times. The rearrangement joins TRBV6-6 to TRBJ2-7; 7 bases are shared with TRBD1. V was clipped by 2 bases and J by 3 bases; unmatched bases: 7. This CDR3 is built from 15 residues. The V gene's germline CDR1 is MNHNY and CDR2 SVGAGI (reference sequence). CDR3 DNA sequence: TGTGCCAGCAGTTACCCCTCGGGACAGAGCTACGAGCAGTACTTC. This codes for CASSYPSGQSYEQYF.

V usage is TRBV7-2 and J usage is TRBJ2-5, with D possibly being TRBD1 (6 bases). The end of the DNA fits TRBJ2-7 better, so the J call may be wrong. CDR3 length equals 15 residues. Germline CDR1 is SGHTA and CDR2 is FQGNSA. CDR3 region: CASSLAPGTLYEQYF. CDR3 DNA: TGTGCCAGCAGCTTAGCGCCAGGGACACTCTACGAGCAGTACTTC.

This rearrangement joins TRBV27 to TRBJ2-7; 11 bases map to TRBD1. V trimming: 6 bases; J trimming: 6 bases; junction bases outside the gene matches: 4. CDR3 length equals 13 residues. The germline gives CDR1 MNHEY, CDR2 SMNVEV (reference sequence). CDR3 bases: TGTGCCAGCAGGGGGACAGGGGGAGGCGAGCAGTACTTC. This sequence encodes CASRGTGGGEQYF.

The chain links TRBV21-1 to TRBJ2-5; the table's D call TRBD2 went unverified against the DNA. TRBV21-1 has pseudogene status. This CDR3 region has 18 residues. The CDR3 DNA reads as TGTGCCAGCCATTTGCCGGGGGGCGCGAGTTCGGGCCGAGAGACCCAGTACTTC. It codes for CASHLPGGASSGRETQYF.

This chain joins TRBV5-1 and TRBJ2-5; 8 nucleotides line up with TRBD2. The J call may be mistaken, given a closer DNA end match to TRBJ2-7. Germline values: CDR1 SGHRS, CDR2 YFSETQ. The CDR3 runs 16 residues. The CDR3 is CASSQQKTSGSYEQYF. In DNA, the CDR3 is TGCGCCAGCAGCCAGCAAAAAACTAGCGGTTCCTACGAGCAGTACTTC.

The CDR3 bases are TGTGCCAGCAGCCAATTAATGGGCAGGGGATCTACCGGGGAGCTGTTTTTT. It specifies CASSQLMGRGSTGELFF. The chain has TRBV16 and TRBJ2-2; D is possibly TRBD1 (6 bases). The V and J ends lost 1 base and 5 bases respectively, with 17 bases between them. CDR3 length equals 17 residues. CDR1 and CDR2 (germline): KGHSY, FQNENV.

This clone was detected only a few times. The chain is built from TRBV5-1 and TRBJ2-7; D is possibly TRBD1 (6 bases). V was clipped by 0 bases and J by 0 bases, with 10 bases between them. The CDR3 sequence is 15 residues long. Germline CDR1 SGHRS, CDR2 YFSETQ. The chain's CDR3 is CASSLDPGHSYEQYF. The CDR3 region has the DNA TGCGCCAGCAGCTTGGACCCGGGACACTCCTACGAGCAGTACTTC.

CDR3 amino acids: CASSPGGLEIYGYTF. The CDR3 DNA is TGCGCCAGCAGCCCTGGAGGCCTCGAAATCTATGGCTACACCTTC. This rearrangement joins TRBV4-1 to TRBJ1-2; D not resolved. Germline CDR1 and CDR2: MGHRA and YSYEKL. There are 15 residues in the CDR3. Trimming took off 4 bases at V and 4 bases at J, with 16 bases between the two ends.

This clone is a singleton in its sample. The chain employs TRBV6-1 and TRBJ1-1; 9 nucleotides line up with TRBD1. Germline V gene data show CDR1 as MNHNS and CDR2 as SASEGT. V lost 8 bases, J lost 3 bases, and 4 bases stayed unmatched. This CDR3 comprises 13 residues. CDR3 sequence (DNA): TGTGCCAGCCGGACAGGGGTGGACACTGAAGCTTTCTTT. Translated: CASRTGVDTEAFF.

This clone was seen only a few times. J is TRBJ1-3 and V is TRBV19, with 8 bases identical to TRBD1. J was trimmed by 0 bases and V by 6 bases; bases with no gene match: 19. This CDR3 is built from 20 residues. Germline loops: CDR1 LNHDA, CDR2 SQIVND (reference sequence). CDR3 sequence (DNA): TGTGCCAGTAGGCGCCGCGGACAGGGCCTTCTACCTTACTCTGGAAACACCATATATTTT. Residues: CASRRRGQGLLPYSGNTIYF.

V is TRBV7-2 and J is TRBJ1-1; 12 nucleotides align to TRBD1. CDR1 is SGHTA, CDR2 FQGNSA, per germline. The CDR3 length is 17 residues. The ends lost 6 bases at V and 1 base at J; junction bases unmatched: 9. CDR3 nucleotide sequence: TGTGCCAGCAGTTCCCCCGGGACAGGGGGCCGGAACACTGAAGCTTTCTTT. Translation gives CASSSPGTGGRNTEAFF.

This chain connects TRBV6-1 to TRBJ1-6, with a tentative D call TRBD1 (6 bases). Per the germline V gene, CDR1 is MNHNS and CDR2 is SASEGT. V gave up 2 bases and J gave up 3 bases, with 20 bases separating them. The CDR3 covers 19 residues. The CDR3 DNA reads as TGTGCCAGCAGTGAAATCTGGTGGGATGAGACAGGCTATAATTCACCCCTCCACTTT. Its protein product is CASSEIWWDETGYNSPLHF.

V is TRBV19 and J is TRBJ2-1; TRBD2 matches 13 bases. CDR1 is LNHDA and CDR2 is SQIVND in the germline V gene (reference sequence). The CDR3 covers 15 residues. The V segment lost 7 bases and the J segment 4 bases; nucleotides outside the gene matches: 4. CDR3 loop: CASNRTSGGYNEQFF. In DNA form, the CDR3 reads TGTGCCAGTAACCGGACTAGCGGGGGTTACAATGAGCAGTTCTTC.

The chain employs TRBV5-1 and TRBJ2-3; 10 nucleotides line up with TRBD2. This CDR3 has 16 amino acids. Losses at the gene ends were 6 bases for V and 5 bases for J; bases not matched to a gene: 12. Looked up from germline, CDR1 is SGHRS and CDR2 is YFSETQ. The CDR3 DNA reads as TGCGCCAGCACACGACGCAGCGGGGGGGATATAGATACGCAGTATTTT. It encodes CASTRRSGGDIDTQYF.

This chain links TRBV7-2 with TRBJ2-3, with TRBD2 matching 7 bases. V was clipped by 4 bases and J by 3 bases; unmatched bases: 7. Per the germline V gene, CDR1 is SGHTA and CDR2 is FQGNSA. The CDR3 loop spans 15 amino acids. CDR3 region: CASSSREGWTDTQYF. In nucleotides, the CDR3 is TGTGCCAGCAGCTCGAGGGAGGGCTGGACAGATACGCAGTATTTT.

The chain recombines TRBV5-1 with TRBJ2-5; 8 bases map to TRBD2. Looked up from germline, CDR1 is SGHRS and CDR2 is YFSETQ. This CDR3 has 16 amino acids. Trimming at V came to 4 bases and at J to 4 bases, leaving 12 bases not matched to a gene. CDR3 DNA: TGCGCCAGCAGCCCGGAGACCAGCGGGAGCGGAGAGACCCAGTACTTC. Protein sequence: CASSPETSGSGETQYF.

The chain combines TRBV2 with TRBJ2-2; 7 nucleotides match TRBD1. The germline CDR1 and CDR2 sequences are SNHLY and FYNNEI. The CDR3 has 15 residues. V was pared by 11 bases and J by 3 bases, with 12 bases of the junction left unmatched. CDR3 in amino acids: CAGAKRGPDTGELFF. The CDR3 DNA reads TGTGCCGGAGCAAAAAGGGGGCCGGACACCGGGGAGCTGTTTTTT.

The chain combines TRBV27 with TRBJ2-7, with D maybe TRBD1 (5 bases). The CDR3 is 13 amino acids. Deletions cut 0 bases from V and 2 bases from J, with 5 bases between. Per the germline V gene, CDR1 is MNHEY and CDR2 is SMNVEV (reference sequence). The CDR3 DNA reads TGTGCCAGCAGTTTATCAGGGGCCTACGAGCAGTACTTC. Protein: CASSLSGAYEQYF.

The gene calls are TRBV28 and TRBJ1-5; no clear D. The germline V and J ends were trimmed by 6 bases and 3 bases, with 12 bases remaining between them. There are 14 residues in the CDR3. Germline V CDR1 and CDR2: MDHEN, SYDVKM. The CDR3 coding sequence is TGTGCCAGCAGCCCTAACAGCCTCAATCAGCCCCAGCATTTT. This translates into CASSPNSLNQPQHF.

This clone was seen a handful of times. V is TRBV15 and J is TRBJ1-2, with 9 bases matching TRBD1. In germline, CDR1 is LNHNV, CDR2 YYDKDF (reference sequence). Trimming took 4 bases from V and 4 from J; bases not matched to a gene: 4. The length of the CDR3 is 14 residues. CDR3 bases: TGTGCCACCAGCATGGGACAGGGAGGCTATGGCTACACCTTC. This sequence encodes CATSMGQGGYGYTF.